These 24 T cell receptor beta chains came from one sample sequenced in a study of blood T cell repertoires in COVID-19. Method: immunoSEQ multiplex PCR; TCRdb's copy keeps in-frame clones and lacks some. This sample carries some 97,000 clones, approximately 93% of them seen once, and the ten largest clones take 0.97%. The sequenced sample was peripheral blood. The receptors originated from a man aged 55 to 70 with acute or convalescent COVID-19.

CDR3 sequence reads: CASSPSDTQETQYF. CDR3 bases: TGCGCCAGCAGCCCATCGGACACCCAAGAGACCCAGTACTTC. This sequence joins TRBV5-1 and TRBJ2-5, with a possible D match to TRBD1 (5 bases). The V end lost 4 bases, the J end lost 1 base, and 11 bases lay between the germline ends. This CDR3 is built from 14 residues. CDR1 and CDR2 (germline): SGHRS, YFSETQ. Combining the CDR3 with reference TRBV5-1 and TRBJ2-5 gives the whole variable domain KAGVTQTPRYLIKTRGQQVTLSCSPISGHRSVSWYQQTPGQGLQFLFEYFSETQRNKGNFPGRFSGRQFSNSRSEMNVSTLELGDSALYLCASSPSDTQETQYFGPGTRLLVL.

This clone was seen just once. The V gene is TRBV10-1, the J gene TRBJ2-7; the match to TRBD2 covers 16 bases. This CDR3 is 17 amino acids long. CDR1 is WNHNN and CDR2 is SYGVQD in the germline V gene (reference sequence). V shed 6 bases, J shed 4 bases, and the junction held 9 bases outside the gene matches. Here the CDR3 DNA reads TGCGCCAGCAGGGGGACTAGCGGGAGGGCCAGCGGTTACGAGCAGTACTTC. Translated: CASRGTSGRASGYEQYF.

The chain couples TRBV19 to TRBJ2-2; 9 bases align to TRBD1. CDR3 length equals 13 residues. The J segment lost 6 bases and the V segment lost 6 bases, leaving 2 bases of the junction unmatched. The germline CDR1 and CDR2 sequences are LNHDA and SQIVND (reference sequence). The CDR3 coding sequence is TGTGCCAGTAGCCACAGGGGGCCCGGGGAGCTGTTTTTT. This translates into CASSHRGPGELFF.

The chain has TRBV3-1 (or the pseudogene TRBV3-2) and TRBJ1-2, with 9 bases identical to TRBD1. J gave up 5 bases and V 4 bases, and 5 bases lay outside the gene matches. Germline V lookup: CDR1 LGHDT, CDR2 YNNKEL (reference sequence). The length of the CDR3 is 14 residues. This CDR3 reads CASSPGQGLYGYTF. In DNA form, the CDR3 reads TGTGCCAGCAGCCCGGGACAGGGCTTATATGGCTACACCTTC.

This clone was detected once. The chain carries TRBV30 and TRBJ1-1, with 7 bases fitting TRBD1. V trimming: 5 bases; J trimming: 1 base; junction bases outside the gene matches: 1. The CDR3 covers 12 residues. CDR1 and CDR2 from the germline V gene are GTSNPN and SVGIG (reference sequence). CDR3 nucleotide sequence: TGTGCCTGGGGGGACAGGAACACTGAAGCTTTCTTT. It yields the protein CAWGDRNTEAFF.

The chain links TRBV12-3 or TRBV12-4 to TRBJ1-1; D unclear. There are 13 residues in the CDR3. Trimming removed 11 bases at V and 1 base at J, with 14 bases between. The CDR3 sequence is CAVSGLANTEAFF. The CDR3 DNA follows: TGTGCCGTGAGCGGGTTAGCGAACACTGAAGCTTTCTTT.

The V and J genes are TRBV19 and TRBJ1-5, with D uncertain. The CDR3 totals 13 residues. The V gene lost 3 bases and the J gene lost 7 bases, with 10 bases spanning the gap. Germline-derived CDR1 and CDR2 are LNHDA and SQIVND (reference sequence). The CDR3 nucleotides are TGTGCCAGTAGTATGGAGGGTAACCAGCCCCAGCATTTT. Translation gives CASSMEGNQPQHF.

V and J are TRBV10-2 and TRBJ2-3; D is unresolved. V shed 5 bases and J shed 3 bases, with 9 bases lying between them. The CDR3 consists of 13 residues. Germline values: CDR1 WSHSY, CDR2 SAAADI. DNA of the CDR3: TGCGCCAGCAGTACACTAAGTACAGATACGCAGTATTTT. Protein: CASSTLSTDTQYF.

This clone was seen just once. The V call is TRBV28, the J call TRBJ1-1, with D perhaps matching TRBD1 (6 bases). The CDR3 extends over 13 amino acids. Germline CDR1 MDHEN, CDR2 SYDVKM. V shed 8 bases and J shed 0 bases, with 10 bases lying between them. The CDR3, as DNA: TGTGCCAGCGTGGGACACTTGAACACTGAAGCTTTCTTT. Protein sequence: CASVGHLNTEAFF.

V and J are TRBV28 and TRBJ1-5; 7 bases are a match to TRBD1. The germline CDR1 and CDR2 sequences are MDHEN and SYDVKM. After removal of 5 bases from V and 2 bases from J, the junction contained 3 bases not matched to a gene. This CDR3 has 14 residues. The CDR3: CASSETGGNQPQHF. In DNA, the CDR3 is TGTGCCAGCAGTGAAACAGGGGGCAATCAGCCCCAGCATTTT.

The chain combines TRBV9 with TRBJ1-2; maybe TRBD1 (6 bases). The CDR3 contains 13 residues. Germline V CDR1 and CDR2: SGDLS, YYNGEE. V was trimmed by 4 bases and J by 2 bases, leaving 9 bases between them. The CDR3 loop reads CASSSTGNYGYTF. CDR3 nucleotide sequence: TGTGCCAGCAGCTCTACAGGGAACTATGGCTACACCTTC. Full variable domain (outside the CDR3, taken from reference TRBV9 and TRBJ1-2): DSGVTQTPKHLITATGQRVTLRCSPRSGDLSVYWYQQSLDQGLQFLIQYYNGEERAKGNILERFSAQQFPDLHSELNLSSLELGDSALYFCASSSTGNYGYTFGSGTRLTVV.

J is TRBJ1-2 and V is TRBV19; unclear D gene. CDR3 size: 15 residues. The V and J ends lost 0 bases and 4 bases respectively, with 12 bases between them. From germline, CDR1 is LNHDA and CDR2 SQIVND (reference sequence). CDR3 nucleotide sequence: TGTGCCAGTAGTATAGATCTCAGCGGGAGCTATGGCTACACCTTC. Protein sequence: CASSIDLSGSYGYTF.

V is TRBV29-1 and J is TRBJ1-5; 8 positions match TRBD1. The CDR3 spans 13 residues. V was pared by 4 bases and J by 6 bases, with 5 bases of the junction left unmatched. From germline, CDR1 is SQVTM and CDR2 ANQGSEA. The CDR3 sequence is CSVAGQGGQPQHF. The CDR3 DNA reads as TGCAGCGTTGCAGGACAGGGTGGTCAGCCCCAGCATTTT.

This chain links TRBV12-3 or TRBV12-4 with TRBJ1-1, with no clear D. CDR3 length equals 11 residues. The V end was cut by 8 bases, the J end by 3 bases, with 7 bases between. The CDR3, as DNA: TGTGCCAGCTTCCGGTACACTGAAGCTTTCTTT. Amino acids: CASFRYTEAFF.

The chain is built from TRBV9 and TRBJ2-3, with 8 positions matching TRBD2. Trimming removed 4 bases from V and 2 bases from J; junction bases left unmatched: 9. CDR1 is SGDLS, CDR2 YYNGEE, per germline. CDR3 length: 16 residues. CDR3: CASSPRLALNTDTQYF. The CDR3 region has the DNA TGTGCCAGCAGCCCCAGACTAGCGCTAAACACAGATACGCAGTATTTT.

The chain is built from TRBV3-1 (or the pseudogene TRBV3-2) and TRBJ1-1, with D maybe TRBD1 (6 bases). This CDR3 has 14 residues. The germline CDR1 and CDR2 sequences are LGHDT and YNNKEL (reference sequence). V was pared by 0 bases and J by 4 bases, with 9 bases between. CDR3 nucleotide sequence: TGTGCCAGCAGCCAAGAGATCAGGGGCACTGAAGCTTTCTTT. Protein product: CASSQEIRGTEAFF.

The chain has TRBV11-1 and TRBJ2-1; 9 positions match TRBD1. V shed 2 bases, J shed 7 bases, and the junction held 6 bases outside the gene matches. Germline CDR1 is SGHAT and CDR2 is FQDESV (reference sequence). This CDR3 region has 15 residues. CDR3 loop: CASSLPGQGLNEQFF. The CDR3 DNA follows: TGTGCCAGCAGCTTACCTGGACAGGGGTTGAATGAGCAGTTCTTC.

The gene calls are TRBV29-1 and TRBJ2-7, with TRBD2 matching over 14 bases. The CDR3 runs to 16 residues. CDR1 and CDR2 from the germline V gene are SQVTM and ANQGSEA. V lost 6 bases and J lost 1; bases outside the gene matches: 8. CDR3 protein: CSVTPGLAGVSYEQYF. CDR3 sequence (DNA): TGCAGCGTGACCCCGGGACTAGCGGGAGTTTCCTACGAGCAGTACTTC.

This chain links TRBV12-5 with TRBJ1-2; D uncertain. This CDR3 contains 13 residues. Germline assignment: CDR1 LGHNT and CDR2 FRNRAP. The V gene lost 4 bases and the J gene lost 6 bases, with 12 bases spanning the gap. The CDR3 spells CASGSPRANGYTF. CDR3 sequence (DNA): TGTGCTAGTGGTTCCCCTCGAGCAAATGGCTACACCTTC.

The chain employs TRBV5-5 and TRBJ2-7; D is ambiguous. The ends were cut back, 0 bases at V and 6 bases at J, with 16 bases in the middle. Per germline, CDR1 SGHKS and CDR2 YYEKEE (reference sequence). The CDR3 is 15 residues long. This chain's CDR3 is CASSLESPATGEQYV. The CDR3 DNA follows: TGTGCCAGCAGCTTGGAGTCTCCGGCTACGGGCGAGCAGTACGTC.

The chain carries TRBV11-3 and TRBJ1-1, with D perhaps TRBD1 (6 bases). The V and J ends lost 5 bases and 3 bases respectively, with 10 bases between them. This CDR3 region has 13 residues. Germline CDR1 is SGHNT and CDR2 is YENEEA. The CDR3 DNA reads TGTGCCAGCAGCCGGGGGGGGCACACTGAAGCTTTCTTT. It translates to CASSRGGHTEAFF.

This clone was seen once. CDR3 DNA: TGTGCCAGTAGCCCGACAGGGCGTCATAGCAATCAGCCCCAGCATTTT. Translating it yields CASSPTGRHSNQPQHF. The rearrangement joins TRBV19 to TRBJ1-5; 7 nucleotides line up with TRBD1. Germline values: CDR1 LNHDA, CDR2 SQIVND (reference sequence). This CDR3 comprises 16 residues. V lost 6 bases and J lost 0; bases outside the gene matches: 8.

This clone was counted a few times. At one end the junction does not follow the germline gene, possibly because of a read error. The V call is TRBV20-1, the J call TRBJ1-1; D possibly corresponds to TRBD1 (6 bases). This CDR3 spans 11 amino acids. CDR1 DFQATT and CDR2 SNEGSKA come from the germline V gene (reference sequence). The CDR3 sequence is CSASSRPGQSF. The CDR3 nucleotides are TGCAGTGCTAGCTCTCGTCCCGGACAGAGTTTT.

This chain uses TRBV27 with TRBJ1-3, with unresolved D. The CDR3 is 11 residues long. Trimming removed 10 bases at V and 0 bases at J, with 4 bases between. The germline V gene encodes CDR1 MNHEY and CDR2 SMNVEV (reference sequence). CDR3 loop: CAIFSGNTIYF. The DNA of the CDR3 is TGTGCCATCTTCTCTGGAAACACCATATATTTT.